Included here is one TCR beta chain sequence, with context. No antigen is known for it. Germline CDR1 and CDR2: MNHEY and SVGAGI. The CDR3 loop spans 14 amino acids. With 10 bases removed from V and 2 bases from J, the gap between germline ends came to 17 bases. Everyone who donated was a healthy bone marrow donor. The data derive from a study of cytomegalovirus exposure and HLA in healthy donors. Findings and caveats of the study: Previously analyzed data showed that most TCR beta V segments were productive at a frequency of about 87% or about 30%.

PCR employed 60 Vbeta and 13 Jbeta primers. The repertoire was sequenced with immunoSEQ multiplex PCR; TCRdb's copy has only in-frame clones and lacks some. The data hold some 140,000 clones, with roughly three quarters observed a single time. The origin of this receptor is a man younger than 40 in good health and CMV-seropositive. Sequencing was carried out using PBMCs. This chain links TRBV6-5 with TRBJ1-1; no clear D gene. The CDR3 coding sequence is TGTGCCATAAGAGGGTTCGGCTCAAACACTGAAGCTTTCTTT. It codes for CAIRGFGSNTEAFF.